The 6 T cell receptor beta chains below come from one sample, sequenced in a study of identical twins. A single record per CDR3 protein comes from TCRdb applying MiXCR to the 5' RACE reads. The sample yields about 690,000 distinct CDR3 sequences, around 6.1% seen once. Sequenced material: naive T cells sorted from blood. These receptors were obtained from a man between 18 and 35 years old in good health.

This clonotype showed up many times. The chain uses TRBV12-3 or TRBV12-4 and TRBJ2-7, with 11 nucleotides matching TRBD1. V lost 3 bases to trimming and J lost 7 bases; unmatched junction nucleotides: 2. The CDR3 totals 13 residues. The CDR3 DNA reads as TGTGCCAGCAGTTTCGGGACAGGGGGGGAGCAGTACGTC. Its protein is CASSFGTGGEQYV.

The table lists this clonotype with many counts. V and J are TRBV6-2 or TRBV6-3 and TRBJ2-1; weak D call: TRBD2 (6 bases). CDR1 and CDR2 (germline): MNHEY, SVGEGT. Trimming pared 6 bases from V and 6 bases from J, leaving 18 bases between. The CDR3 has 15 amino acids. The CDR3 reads CASSLATAPSNEQFF. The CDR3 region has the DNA TGTGCCAGCAGCCTAGCGACAGCCCCGTCCAATGAGCAGTTCTTC.

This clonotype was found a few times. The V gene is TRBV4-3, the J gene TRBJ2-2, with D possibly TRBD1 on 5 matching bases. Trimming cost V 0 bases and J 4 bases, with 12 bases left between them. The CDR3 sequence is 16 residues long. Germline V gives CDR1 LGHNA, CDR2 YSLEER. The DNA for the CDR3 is TGCGCCAGCAGCCAAGAGGTTCCCAGGGCCACCGGGGAGCTGTTTTTT. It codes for CASSQEVPRATGELFF.

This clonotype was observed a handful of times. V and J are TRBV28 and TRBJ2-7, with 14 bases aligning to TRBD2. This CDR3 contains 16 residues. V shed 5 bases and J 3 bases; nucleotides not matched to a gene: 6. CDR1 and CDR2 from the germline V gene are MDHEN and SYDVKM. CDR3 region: CASSTGTSGSFYEQYF. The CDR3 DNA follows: TGTGCCAGCAGTACTGGGACTAGCGGGAGTTTCTACGAGCAGTACTTC.

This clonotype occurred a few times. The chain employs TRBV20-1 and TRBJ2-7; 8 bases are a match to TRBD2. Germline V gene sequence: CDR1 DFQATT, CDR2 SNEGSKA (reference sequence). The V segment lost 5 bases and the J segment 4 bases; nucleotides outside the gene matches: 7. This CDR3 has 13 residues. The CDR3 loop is CSAPRLALYEQYF. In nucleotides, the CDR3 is TGCAGTGCTCCAAGACTAGCGCTTTACGAGCAGTACTTC.

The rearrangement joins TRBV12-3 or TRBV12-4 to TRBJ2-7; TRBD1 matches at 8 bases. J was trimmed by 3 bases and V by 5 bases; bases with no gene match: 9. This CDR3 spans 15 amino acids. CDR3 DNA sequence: TGTGCCAGCAGTCCCCGGCGGACAGGGAACTACGAGCAGTACTTC. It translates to CASSPRRTGNYEQYF.